The 14 T cell receptor beta chains below come from one sample, sequenced in a study of T cells in Graves' hyperthyroidism and ophthalmopathy. RNA transcripts yielded amplified TCR beta CDR3 regions. The TCR CDR3 first-round RT-PCR relied on the HTBI primer set. TCRdb processed the multiplex PCR reads anew with MiXCR; each CDR3 protein has one entry. Of around 580,000 distinct CDR3 sequences listed, around 15% are singletons. Source material: blood. The receptor source for this set is a woman between 18 and 29 years old with Graves' hyperthyroidism.

The rearrangement uses TRBV12-3 or TRBV12-4 and TRBJ2-5; D possibly corresponds to TRBD1 (7 bases). With 2 bases removed from V and 1 base from J, the gap between germline ends came to 11 bases. This CDR3 contains 15 residues. Here the CDR3 reads CASSLSGDSQETQYF. In DNA form, the CDR3 reads TGTGCCAGCAGTTTATCGGGGGACAGCCAAGAGACCCAGTACTTC.

V and J are TRBV3-1 and TRBJ2-2, with 7 bases that match TRBD2. The CDR3 loop spans 20 amino acids. The V segment lost 0 bases and the J segment 3 bases; nucleotides outside the gene matches: 16. Germline assignment: CDR1 LGHDT and CDR2 YNNKEL (reference sequence). This chain's CDR3 is CASSQESLTETSVDTGELFF. The CDR3 DNA reads as TGTGCCAGCAGCCAAGAGAGTCTGACAGAAACTAGCGTTGACACCGGGGAGCTGTTTTTT.

This clonotype was counted at least ten times. At one end the junction does not follow the germline gene, possibly because of a read error. This chain joins TRBV30 and TRBJ1-1, with no clear D. The CDR3 loop spans 11 amino acids. Germline V gene data show CDR1 as GTSNPN and CDR2 as SVGIG (reference sequence). The CDR3 loop is CAWSVNTEAFF. DNA of the CDR3: TGTGCTTGGAGTGTAAACACTGAAGCTTTCTTT.

Many counts were recorded for this clonotype. This chain uses TRBV28 with TRBJ1-4; 8 bases line up with TRBD1. Germline-derived CDR1 and CDR2 are MDHEN and SYDVKM. V was clipped by 6 bases and J by 2 bases; unmatched bases: 5. This CDR3 is built from 15 residues. The chain's CDR3 is CASSTTGATNEKLFF. The CDR3 bases are TGTGCCAGCAGCACGACAGGGGCGACTAATGAAAAACTGTTTTTT. Filled out from reference TRBV28 and TRBJ1-4, the complete variable domain reads DVKVTQSSRYLVKRTGEKVFLECVQDMDHENMFWYRQDPGLGLRLIYFSYDVKMKEKGDIPEGYSVSREKKERFSLILESASTNQTSMYLCASSTTGATNEKLFFGSGTQLSVL.

This clonotype has a count of ten or more. The J gene is TRBJ2-7, the V gene TRBV7-2; the match to TRBD2 covers 8 bases. The CDR3 is 13 residues long. The ends lost 5 bases at V and 4 bases at J; junction bases unmatched: 4. The germline V gene has CDR1 SGHTA and CDR2 FQGNSA. In DNA, the CDR3 is TGTGCCAGCAGCCCGACTAGCGAGTACGAGCAGTACTTC. This translates into CASSPTSEYEQYF.

The CDR3 DNA follows: TGTGCCACACACCACGGGGCTAGCGTCCTCTACAATGAGCAGTTCTTC. Protein sequence: CATHHGASVLYNEQFF. The chain joins TRBV15 to TRBJ2-1; D is perhaps TRBD2 (6 bases). The ends were cut back, 9 bases at V and 3 bases at J, with 21 bases in the middle. CDR1 is LNHNV and CDR2 is YYDKDF in the germline V gene (reference sequence). The CDR3 loop spans 16 amino acids.

The rearrangement joins TRBV3-1 to TRBJ2-1, with 8 bases identical to TRBD2. Germline CDR1 is LGHDT and CDR2 is YNNKEL (reference sequence). The CDR3 is 16 amino acids. V trimming: 3 bases; J trimming: 6 bases; junction bases outside the gene matches: 10. CDR3: CASSHYPGTRGNEQFF. In DNA form, the CDR3 reads TGTGCCAGCAGCCACTACCCCGGGACTAGGGGCAATGAGCAGTTCTTC.

This clonotype was observed many times. The V and J genes are TRBV20-1 and TRBJ2-5; D possibly corresponds to TRBD1 (5 bases). Germline CDR1 DFQATT, CDR2 SNEGSKA (reference sequence). The CDR3 is made up of 13 amino acids. V was clipped by 5 bases and J by 2 bases, with 12 bases between them. DNA of the CDR3: TGCAGTGCTGAGTTCGACAGTCAAGAGACCCAGTACTTC. Amino acid sequence: CSAEFDSQETQYF.

This clonotype was detected many times. The chain has TRBV24-1 and TRBJ2-7, with 7 nucleotides matching TRBD1. V lost 5 bases, J lost 0 bases, and 3 bases stayed unmatched. The germline gives CDR1 KGHDR, CDR2 SFDVKD. The CDR3 sequence is 14 residues long. The CDR3 protein is CATSARTGSYEQYF. The CDR3 DNA follows: TGTGCCACCAGTGCCCGGACAGGCTCCTACGAGCAGTACTTC.

V is TRBV19 and J is TRBJ2-7; the match to TRBD1 covers 8 bases. Looked up from germline, CDR1 is LNHDA and CDR2 is SQIVND (reference sequence). There are 15 residues in the CDR3. V lost 4 bases and J lost 5; bases outside the gene matches: 10. CDR3 sequence: CASSSRGQGDNEQYF. The CDR3 DNA follows: TGTGCCAGTAGTAGTAGAGGACAGGGTGACAACGAGCAGTACTTC.

The genes are TRBV12-3 or TRBV12-4 and TRBJ1-4; 11 bases agree with TRBD1. The CDR3 spans 15 residues. Losses at the gene ends were 6 bases for V and 8 bases for J; bases not matched to a gene: 8. CDR3 DNA sequence: TGTGCCAGCAGCCTCGGGACAGGGGGTTGGGAAAAACTGTTTTTT. It codes for CASSLGTGGWEKLFF.

This rearrangement joins TRBV5-1 to TRBJ2-4; 14 bases line up with TRBD2. Germline CDR1 SGHRS, CDR2 YFSETQ. V shed 9 bases, J shed 0 bases, and the junction held 5 bases outside the gene matches. The CDR3 contains 16 residues. CDR3 region: CATPTSGRVAKNIQYF. Here the CDR3 DNA reads TGCGCCACCCCGACTAGCGGGAGGGTAGCCAAAAACATTCAGTACTTC. Using reference TRBV5-1 and TRBJ2-4 for the parts outside the CDR3, the full variable domain is KAGVTQTPRYLIKTRGQQVTLSCSPISGHRSVSWYQQTPGQGLQFLFEYFSETQRNKGNFPGRFSGRQFSNSRSEMNVSTLELGDSALYLCATPTSGRVAKNIQYFGAGTRLSVL.

This clonotype came up many times. This chain uses TRBV27 with TRBJ1-1; a possible D gene is TRBD1 (5 bases). Germline loops: CDR1 MNHEY, CDR2 SMNVEV (reference sequence). The CDR3 runs to 15 residues. V was pared by 7 bases and J by 5 bases, with 20 bases between. This CDR3 reads CASTGLLGLRTEAFF. The CDR3 nucleotides read TGTGCCAGCACCGGATTACTGGGGCTGAGGACTGAAGCTTTCTTT.

As to this clonotype: This may be a read error: a much more frequent sequence differs by one nucleotide. V gene TRBV11-1 combines with J gene TRBJ2-7; 11 bases are a match to TRBD2. In germline, CDR1 is SGHAT, CDR2 FQDESV (reference sequence). The V gene end was trimmed by 5 bases and the J gene end by 3 bases; junction bases not matched to a gene: 9. The CDR3 contains 16 residues. CDR3 sequence reads: CASSTALAGESYEQYF. For the CDR3, the DNA is TGTGCCAGCAGCACGGCACTAGCGGGGGAGAGCTACGAGCAGTACTTC.